Each of the 30 T cell receptor beta chains below was sequenced from the same sample in a study of blood T cell repertoires in COVID-19. This table comes from immunoSEQ multiplex PCR, and its TCRdb copy is limited to in-frame clones, with some not included. The sample carries about 340,000 clones, around 86% recorded once. The sequencing input was PBMCs or T cells enriched from blood (not recorded which). The receptor set was obtained from a woman in her 40s with acute COVID-19.

The chain uses TRBV5-1 and TRBJ1-2, with a tentative D call TRBD1 (5 bases). Germline V gives CDR1 SGHRS, CDR2 YFSETQ. This CDR3 spans 12 amino acids. V was trimmed by 5 bases and J by 5 bases, leaving 10 bases between them. DNA of the CDR3: TGCGCCAGCAGTGGGACTGGTTATGGCTACACCTTC. Translating gives CASSGTGYGYTF.

The chain couples TRBV4-1 to TRBJ1-2, with a possible D match to TRBD1 (6 bases). Germline V gene data show CDR1 as MGHRA and CDR2 as YSYEKL. The CDR3 covers 15 residues. V lost 4 bases and J lost 7, with 19 bases in between. CDR3 sequence (DNA): TGCGCCAGCAGCCCCACTTACAGGGTCGAAGGTGGCTACACCTTC. It specifies CASSPTYRVEGGYTF.

J is TRBJ2-2 and V is TRBV7-2; maybe TRBD1 (5 bases). Deletions cut 5 bases from V and 5 bases from J, with 9 bases between. Per the germline V gene, CDR1 is SGHTA and CDR2 is FQGNSA. The CDR3 covers 13 residues. As DNA, the CDR3 is TGTGCCAGCAGCCCCGACAGTACCGGGGAGCTGTTTTTT. This gives the protein CASSPDSTGELFF. The full variable domain, its missing parts supplied by reference TRBV7-2 and TRBJ2-2, is GAGVSQSPSNKVTEKGKDVELRCDPISGHTALYWYRQSLGQGLEFLIYFQGNSAPDKSGLPSDRFSAERTGGSVSTLTIQRTQQEDSAVYLCASSPDSTGELFFGEGSRLTVL.

This clone was found a few times. The J gene is TRBJ1-2, the V gene TRBV5-1; D gene uncertain. Looked up from germline, CDR1 is SGHRS and CDR2 is YFSETQ. V lost 2 bases and J 4 bases, leaving 21 bases between the germline ends. The CDR3 loop spans 17 amino acids. The DNA of the CDR3 is TGCGCCAGCAGCTTTGGAGGCCCCACGGGCGGATCCTATGGCTACACCTTC. Translating it yields CASSFGGPTGGSYGYTF.

This clone came up a few times. The chain is built from TRBV28 and TRBJ2-7, with 9 bases aligning to TRBD1. The CDR3 is 15 amino acids. CDR1 MDHEN and CDR2 SYDVKM come from the germline V gene. V trimming: 6 bases; J trimming: 5 bases; junction bases outside the gene matches: 11. The CDR3 DNA sequence: TGTGCCAGCAGGTCACCGGGACAGGGTGGCCACGAGCAGTACTTC. Amino acids: CASRSPGQGGHEQYF.

The gene calls are TRBV18 and TRBJ2-2; TRBD1 might be the D (5 bases). Germline CDR1 reads KGHSH; CDR2 reads LQKENI. This CDR3 has 13 amino acids. V was cut by 7 bases and J by 4 bases, with 10 bases left in between. The CDR3 DNA sequence: TGTGCCAGCTTGCAGGGATCCACCGGGGAGCTGTTTTTT. Protein: CASLQGSTGELFF.

The chain joins TRBV11-3 to TRBJ2-1; weak D call: TRBD2 (6 bases). V was pared by 3 bases and J by 3 bases, with 18 bases between. Germline V lookup: CDR1 SGHNT, CDR2 YENEEA. The CDR3 loop spans 17 amino acids. The CDR3 sequence is CASSLMGWRDDYNEQFF. The CDR3, as DNA: TGTGCCAGCAGCTTGATGGGGTGGCGGGACGACTACAATGAGCAGTTCTTC.

The chain combines TRBV14 with TRBJ1-1; 10 bases align to TRBD1. Germline-derived CDR1 and CDR2 are SGHDN and FVKESK. The V segment lost 3 bases and the J segment 4 bases; nucleotides outside the gene matches: 2. The CDR3 contains 14 residues. CDR3 loop: CASSHRQGATEAFF. The CDR3 nucleotides read TGTGCCAGCAGCCATCGACAGGGGGCCACTGAAGCTTTCTTT. Looking up the rest from reference TRBV14 and TRBJ1-1 gives the full variable domain: EAGVTQFPSHSVIEKGQTVTLRCDPISGHDNLYWYRRVMGKEIKFLLHFVKESKQDESGMPNNRFLAERTGGTYSTLKVQPAELEDSGVYFCASSHRQGATEAFFGQGTRLTVV.

The CDR3, as DNA: TGTGCCAGCAGCTCGCCGACAGGGGCGAACACCGGGGAGCTGTTTTTT. Translated, it gives CASSSPTGANTGELFF. The chain has TRBV5-4 and TRBJ2-2, with 8 bases fitting TRBD1. The CDR3 runs 16 residues. J was trimmed by 0 bases and V by 3 bases; bases with no gene match: 4. Germline V gene sequence: CDR1 SGHNT, CDR2 YYREEE (reference sequence).

The chain joins TRBV9 to TRBJ1-5; 9 bases are a match to TRBD1. The CDR3 totals 15 residues. V trimming: 4 bases; J trimming: 4 bases; junction bases outside the gene matches: 6. Looked up from germline, CDR1 is SGDLS and CDR2 is YYNGEE. In DNA, the CDR3 is TGTGCCAGCAGCTCCGACAGGGGGTATAATCAGCCCCAGCATTTT. Its translation: CASSSDRGYNQPQHF.

A remark on this clone: This sample includes further DNA sequences coding for the same CDR3. The gene calls are TRBV24-1 and TRBJ1-2; D might be TRBD1 (6 bases). CDR3 size: 13 residues. The V end lost 4 bases, the J end lost 2 bases, and 7 bases lay between the germline ends. CDR1 is KGHDR and CDR2 is SFDVKD in the germline V gene. The CDR3 DNA follows: TGTGCCACCAGTGAGGGGGCAAACTATGGCTACACCTTC. Its translation: CATSEGANYGYTF.

The V call is TRBV19, the J call TRBJ1-2; 7 bases are shared with TRBD1. The CDR3 runs 12 residues. Germline lookup yields CDR1 LNHDA and CDR2 SQIVND (reference sequence). The V segment lost 9 bases and the J segment 2 bases; nucleotides outside the gene matches: 3. The CDR3 protein is CASRGENYGYTF. The CDR3 DNA follows: TGTGCCAGCAGGGGGGAAAACTATGGCTACACCTTC.

This clone was seen only a few times. V and J are TRBV6-5 and TRBJ1-1, with a weak D call TRBD1 (5 bases). The CDR3 totals 12 residues. Looked up from germline, CDR1 is MNHEY and CDR2 is SVGAGI. V dropped 6 bases and J dropped 7 bases, with 12 bases sitting between them. The CDR3 is CASSRGTFEAFF. CDR3 DNA sequence: TGTGCCAGCAGCCGCGGGACGTTTGAAGCTTTCTTT.

The rearrangement joins TRBV7-2 to TRBJ2-1; 8 nucleotides match TRBD1. CDR1 SGHTA and CDR2 FQGNSA come from the germline V gene. With 1 base clipped from V and 4 bases from J, the junction kept 6 bases outside the gene matches. This CDR3 spans 16 amino acids. The CDR3 sequence is CASSLVSGGGYNEQFF. CDR3 nucleotides: TGTGCCAGCAGCTTAGTTTCAGGGGGCGGGTACAATGAGCAGTTCTTC. Full variable domain (remainder filled in from reference TRBV7-2 and TRBJ2-1): GAGVSQSPSNKVTEKGKDVELRCDPISGHTALYWYRQSLGQGLEFLIYFQGNSAPDKSGLPSDRFSAERTGGSVSTLTIQRTQQEDSAVYLCASSLVSGGGYNEQFFGPGTRLTVL.

The chain couples TRBV18 to TRBJ2-5, with D possibly being TRBD1 (6 bases). Germline CDR1 reads KGHSH; CDR2 reads LQKENI. V dropped 0 bases and J dropped 1 base, with 9 bases sitting between them. The CDR3 runs to 15 residues. CDR3 DNA: TGTGCCAGCTCACCACCTTGGGGGCCCCAAGAGACCCAGTACTTC. It codes for CASSPPWGPQETQYF.

The rearrangement links TRBV5-1 to TRBJ2-5; D might be TRBD1 (6 bases). CDR1 and CDR2 from the germline V gene are SGHRS and YFSETQ. The CDR3 spans 15 residues. V was clipped by 0 bases and J by 7 bases, with 16 bases between them. The CDR3 DNA follows: TGCGCCAGCAGCTTGGGGGAACAGGGTATTGGGACCCAGTACTTC. It yields the protein CASSLGEQGIGTQYF.

The rearrangement uses TRBV6-2 or TRBV6-3 and TRBJ1-2; 9 bases align to TRBD1. CDR1 and CDR2 from the germline V gene are MNHEY and SVGEGT. Trimming took 6 bases from V and 6 from J; bases not matched to a gene: 8. This CDR3 contains 14 residues. This chain's CDR3 is CASSTGGRANGYTF. In nucleotides, the CDR3 is TGTGCCAGCAGCACAGGGGGCAGAGCTAATGGCTACACCTTC.

The chain combines TRBV19 with TRBJ2-3, with 8 bases fitting TRBD2. Unmatched junction bases numbered 3, after V lost 4 bases and J lost 3 bases. This CDR3 has 14 amino acids. Germline V gene data show CDR1 as LNHDA and CDR2 as SQIVND (reference sequence). CDR3 sequence: CASSTERGTDTQYF. CDR3 nucleotides: TGTGCCAGTAGTACCGAGCGGGGGACAGATACGCAGTATTTT.

This clone was recorded a few times. This chain uses TRBV4-3 with TRBJ2-3; no definite D call. The ends were cut back, 5 bases at V and 0 bases at J, with 9 bases in the middle. Germline CDR1 LGHNA, CDR2 YSLEER. This CDR3 region has 14 residues. CDR3 coding DNA: TGCGCCAGCAGCGATAGAACTAGCACAGATACGCAGTATTTT. This translates into CASSDRTSTDTQYF.

The chain combines TRBV4-3 with TRBJ2-3; 9 bases are shared with TRBD2. Germline CDR1 is LGHNA and CDR2 is YSLEER. This CDR3 has 15 residues. V lost 4 bases to trimming and J lost 2 bases; unmatched junction nucleotides: 4. Written as DNA, the CDR3 is TGCGCCAGCAGCCTCCTAGCGGGGTTCACAGATACGCAGTATTTT. Its protein is CASSLLAGFTDTQYF.

The chain links TRBV3-1 (or the pseudogene TRBV3-2) to TRBJ2-6; a possible D gene is TRBD2 (5 bases). The V and J ends lost 4 bases and 0 bases respectively, with 10 bases between them. The length of the CDR3 is 16 residues. Germline loops: CDR1 LGHDT, CDR2 YNNKEL (reference sequence). CDR3 sequence reads: CASSLFRDSGANVLTF. The CDR3 DNA sequence: TGTGCCAGCAGCCTCTTTCGGGACTCTGGGGCCAACGTCCTGACTTTC.

In this sample, this clone turned up a few times. V is TRBV5-1 and J is TRBJ2-3; 9 positions agree with TRBD1. This CDR3 contains 17 residues. Per the germline V gene, CDR1 is SGHRS and CDR2 is YFSETQ. V lost 4 bases to trimming and J lost 2 bases; unmatched junction nucleotides: 11. Here the CDR3 reads CASSVENRGLITDTQYF. In nucleotides, the CDR3 is TGCGCCAGCAGCGTCGAAAACAGGGGGCTTATCACAGATACGCAGTATTTT.

A single count supports this clone. This rearrangement joins TRBV7-8 to TRBJ2-7, with TRBD2 matching 9 bases. Trimming took 5 bases from V and 6 from J; bases not matched to a gene: 14. The CDR3 extends over 16 amino acids. CDR1 is SGHVS, CDR2 FQNEAQ, per germline. CDR3: CASSPSYGGGVSEQYF. DNA for the CDR3: TGTGCCAGCAGCCCCTCCTATGGCGGGGGGGTCTCCGAGCAGTACTTC.

V usage is TRBV2 and J usage is TRBJ2-2, with 9 bases identical to TRBD2. Trimming removed 4 bases from V and 5 bases from J; junction bases left unmatched: 5. There are 15 residues in the CDR3. Germline loops: CDR1 SNHLY, CDR2 FYNNEI. The CDR3 region is CASSALAGRTGELFF. The CDR3 DNA sequence: TGTGCCAGCAGTGCACTAGCGGGCCGTACCGGGGAGCTGTTTTTT.

The genes are TRBV7-9 and TRBJ2-7, with a weak D call TRBD2 (5 bases). The germline CDR1 and CDR2 sequences are SEHNR and FQNEAQ (reference sequence). CDR3 length equals 13 residues. Deletions cut 1 base from V and 6 bases from J, with 10 bases between. The CDR3 nucleotides read TGTGCCAGCAGCTTAGAAGAGGGTGGCGAGCAGTACTTC. Translating gives CASSLEEGGEQYF.

Worth noting for this clone: Other DNA sequences in the same sample also yield this CDR3. This chain joins TRBV5-1 and TRBJ2-1, with a tentative D call TRBD1 (5 bases). With 0 bases removed from V and 1 base from J, the gap between germline ends came to 8 bases. CDR3 length: 15 residues. The germline V gene encodes CDR1 SGHRS and CDR2 YFSETQ. CDR3 protein: CASSLGQGSYNEQFF. The CDR3, as DNA: TGCGCCAGCAGCTTGGGGCAGGGATCCTACAATGAGCAGTTCTTC.

The rearrangement links TRBV18 to TRBJ2-7; TRBD1 aligns across 7 bases. This CDR3 comprises 14 residues. Per the germline V gene, CDR1 is KGHSH and CDR2 is LQKENI. The V gene end was trimmed by 3 bases and the J gene end by 1 base; junction bases not matched to a gene: 3. CDR3 amino acids: CASSPLGQSYEQYF. In DNA, the CDR3 is TGTGCCAGCTCACCCTTGGGACAGTCCTACGAGCAGTACTTC.

The count of this clone is one. V usage is TRBV3-1 (or the pseudogene TRBV3-2) and J usage is TRBJ2-3; weak D call: TRBD2 (6 bases). Germline V lookup: CDR1 LGHDT, CDR2 YNNKEL (reference sequence). CDR3 length: 11 residues. Trimming left V 8 bases short and J 5 bases short, with 8 bases between. In DNA, the CDR3 is TGTGCCAGCGGACTACTAGATACGCAGTATTTT. This codes for CASGLLDTQYF.

V is TRBV12-3 or TRBV12-4 and J is TRBJ2-7; the D is unclear. V shed 6 bases and J shed 2 bases, with 8 bases lying between them. The CDR3 is 12 residues long. This chain's CDR3 is CASSLYTYEQYF. In DNA, the CDR3 is TGTGCCAGCAGCCTTTACACCTACGAGCAGTACTTC.

The gene calls are TRBV21-1 and TRBJ2-2; the table's D call of TRBD1 was not tested on the DNA. TRBV21-1 is a known pseudogene. The CDR3 consists of 16 residues. The CDR3: CASSKLRGTGAGELFF. The CDR3, as DNA: TGTGCCAGCAGCAAATTAAGGGGGACAGGGGCCGGGGAGCTGTTTTTT.